This T cell receptor (beta chain) was observed in a study of T-cell memory formation after mild COVID-19. About the study: TCR clusters were mostly confined to one donor each. Study-wide results and caveats: Clones from the second wave (peaking day 37) had unconfirmed SARS-CoV-2 specificity.

A remark on this clonotype: What it binds is not known.

cDNA libraries for TCR alpha and TCR beta, carrying sample barcodes and UMIs, came from 5'RACE with constant-segment primers. TCRdb itself ran the 5' RACE reads through MiXCR, one entry per CDR3 protein. The data contain 450,000 to 650,000 distinct CDR3 sequences, just over 20% of them singletons. CDR3 size: 17 residues. Germline V gene data show CDR1 as SGDLS and CDR2 as YYNGEE. The germline V and J ends were trimmed by 0 bases and 4 bases, with 20 bases remaining between them. Material: PBMCs or a T cell subset sorted from them (not recorded which). The source of this sequence is an adult woman who had mild COVID-19 (a few samples of this study predate the infection). Cell type and time point are not known. J is TRBJ2-7 and V is TRBV9; weak D call: TRBD1 (7 bases). The CDR3 coding sequence is TGTGCCAGCAGCGTAGAGGAGGGGGCGCCGGAGCTTTACGAGCAGTACTTC. This translates into CASSVEEGAPELYEQYF.